This T cell receptor (beta chain) was observed in a study of T-cell reconstitution after alpha-beta-depleted transplantation in children. Using unique molecular identifiers, the investigators prepared the TCRbeta library. TCRdb analysed the PCR reads with MiXCR anew, one entry per CDR3 protein. Of approximately 400,000 distinct CDR3 sequences listed, around 9.9% are singletons. As regards this clonotype: A single base separates this from a much larger clone, so it may be a read error.

Per germline, CDR1 SGHKS and CDR2 YYEKEE (reference sequence). The V end was cut by 0 bases, the J end by 8 bases, with 16 bases between. The CDR3 extends over 15 amino acids. The sample in question was PBMCs from the stem cell graft donor, obtained from the stem cell graft. The source of this sequence is a human donor who donated a stem cell graft to a child with acute myeloid leukemia. The chain uses TRBV5-5 and TRBJ2-3; D may match TRBD1 or TRBD2 (7 bases each). CDR3 loop: CASSLEVGRGGTQYF. CDR3 coding DNA: TGTGCCAGCAGCTTGGAGGTTGGCAGGGGGGGTACGCAGTATTTT.